This is a list of T cell receptor beta chains from one sample in a study of T cells in Graves' hyperthyroidism and ophthalmopathy. TCRdb passed the multiplex PCR reads through MiXCR, listing each CDR3 protein once. The sample yields fewer than 200,000 distinct CDR3 sequences, 9.4% seen once. The sequencing input was blood. The receptors were sampled from a woman younger than 35 with Graves' hyperthyroidism that later progressed to Graves' ophthalmopathy. Both conserved end residues are part of each CDR3. Each record gives: J gene, V gene, D gene, clone size, CDR3 protein, CDR3 DNA. The D gene is left open where the match is weak. Some rows mark clone size as missing; the rest say once, few, many or name a class of expanded clone.

TRBJ2-2 | TRBV30 | NA | once | CAWNKGGGTGELFF | TGTGCCTGGAATAAAGGGGGGGGCACCGGGGAGCTGTTTTTT
TRBJ2-3 | TRBV9 | NA | NA | CASSVGKRDTQYF | TGTGCCAGCAGCGTAGGGAAGAGAGATACGCAGTATTTT
TRBJ1-5 | TRBV15 | NA | many | CATSRDLSEGANQPQHF | TGTGCCACCAGCAGAGATCTCAGCGAAGGGGCGAATCAGCCCCAGCATTTT
TRBJ2-7 | TRBV7-2 | TRBD1 | many | CASSPRQGMGEQYF | TGTGCCAGCAGCCCACGACAGGGCATGGGCGAGCAGTACTTC
TRBJ1-2 | TRBV28 | NA | many | CASCGSGQNYGYTF | TGTGCCAGCTGCGGATCGGGGCAAAACTATGGCTACACCTTC
TRBJ1-2 | TRBV12-3/TRBV12-4 | NA | many | CASSYEANYGYTF | TGTGCCAGCAGTTACGAGGCCAACTATGGCTACACCTTC
TRBJ2-2 | TRBV11-3 | NA | many | CASSSQEAGELFF | TGTGCCAGCAGCTCACAGGAGGCCGGGGAGCTGTTTTTT
TRBJ1-2 | TRBV7-9 | TRBD1 | many | CASSFGDRGRWTF | TGTGCCAGCAGCTTCGGGGACAGGGGACGGTGGACCTTC
TRBJ2-3 | TRBV6-1 | NA | NA | CASKNRVANTDTQYF | TGTGCCAGCAAAAACAGGGTAGCCAACACAGATACGCAGTATTTT
TRBJ2-1 | TRBV10-2 | NA | many | CASSEVGPGGEQFF | TGCGCCAGCAGTGAGGTGGGACCCGGGGGTGAGCAGTTCTTC
TRBJ1-5 | TRBV19 | NA | many | CASSRQANQPQHF | TGTGCCAGTAGTCGACAGGCTAATCAGCCCCAGCATTTT
TRBJ1-1 | TRBV10-2 | NA | many | CASSEPRGSGTEAFF | TGCGCCAGCAGTGAGCCTCGGGGGTCGGGGACTGAAGCTTTCTTT
TRBJ1-1 | TRBV30 | NA | many | CAWSRSGNTEAFF | TGTGCCTGGAGCCGGTCGGGGAACACTGAAGCTTTCTTT
TRBJ2-7 | TRBV7-9 | TRBD2 | many | CASSLALGTSKPSTYEQYF | TGTGCCAGCAGCTTAGCGCTTGGGACTAGCAAACCGAGTACCTACGAGCAGTACTTC
TRBJ2-2 | TRBV10-3 | NA | many | CAISGTDTITGELFF | TGTGCCATCAGTGGAACGGACACTATCACCGGGGAGCTGTTTTTT
TRBJ2-7 | TRBV6-5 | TRBD1 | NA | CAGSYARDRGASREQYF | TGTGCCGGCAGTTACGCCCGGGACAGGGGAGCCTCGAGGGAGCAGTACTTC
TRBJ1-2 | TRBV6-1 | NA | many | CASSEVPGGYTF | TGTGCCAGCAGTGAAGTCCCGGGAGGCTACACCTTC
TRBJ1-4 | TRBV2 | TRBD1 | few | CASSGDRLIATNEKLFF | TGTGCCAGCAGTGGGGACAGACTCATCGCAACTAATGAAAAACTGTTTTTT
TRBJ1-2 | TRBV19 | NA | few | CASSIEAARRGYTF | TGTGCCAGTAGTATTGAGGCCGCAAGGAGAGGCTACACCTTC
TRBJ2-7 | TRBV28 | NA | many | CASSQGQLSYEQYF | TGTGCCAGCAGTCAAGGACAACTTAGCTACGAGCAGTACTTC
TRBJ1-2 | TRBV7-2 | TRBD1 | many | CASSSMDRELNGYTF | TGTGCCAGCAGCTCTATGGACAGGGAACTCAATGGCTACACCTTC
TRBJ1-5 | TRBV9 | NA | many | CASSPNAGGAQPQHF | TGTGCCAGCAGCCCCAACGCGGGGGGGGCCCAGCCCCAGCATTTT
TRBJ2-3 | TRBV10-2 | NA | NA | CASSAGQHRGADTQYF | TGTGCCAGCAGTGCGGGACAACACAGGGGCGCGGATACGCAGTATTTT
TRBJ2-3 | TRBV4-1 | TRBD2 | few | CASSQTGGSTDTQYF | TGCGCCAGCAGCCAAACGGGAGGCAGCACAGATACGCAGTATTTT
TRBJ1-2 | TRBV14 | TRBD1 | NA | CATPSGTGGRCYTF | TGTGCCACCCCTTCCGGGACAGGGGGCCGTTGCTACACCTTC
TRBJ1-2 | TRBV6-1 | NA | many | CASSEAFLGAGGYTF | TGTGCCAGCAGTGAAGCGTTCCTGGGGGCAGGGGGCTACACCTTC
TRBJ1-6 | TRBV13 | NA | many | CASSLKLAGNNSPLHF | TGTGCCAGCAGCTTAAAGCTCGCCGGCAACAATTCACCCCTCCACTTT
TRBJ2-3 | TRBV3-1 | NA | many | CASSLKVGVITDTQYF | TGTGCCAGCAGCCTAAAAGTTGGAGTCATCACAGATACGCAGTATTTT
TRBJ2-1 | TRBV6-1 | NA | many | CASSELTATRRSSYNEQFF | TGTGCCAGCAGTGAACTGACAGCCACGAGAAGGAGCTCCTACAATGAGCAGTTCTTC
TRBJ1-1 | TRBV29-1 | NA | many | CSVSDVWTEAFF | TGCAGCGTTAGTGATGTGTGGACTGAAGCTTTCTTT
TRBJ1-4 | TRBV4-1 | NA | NA | CASSKGPGGGHSTNEKLFF | TGCGCCAGCAGCAAAGGACCTGGGGGCGGACACTCAACTAATGAAAAACTGTTTTTT
TRBJ2-7 | TRBV13 | TRBD1 | NA | CASKLTGVYEQYF | TGTGCCAGCAAACTGACAGGGGTTTACGAGCAGTACTTC
TRBJ1-4 | TRBV4-2 | TRBD1 | few | CASSGGQGDINEKLFF | TGTGCCAGCAGCGGGGGACAGGGAGACATTAATGAAAAACTGTTTTTT
TRBJ2-5 | TRBV29-1 | TRBD2 | many | CSVGRGGGAQETQYF | TGCAGCGTTGGTCGGGGCGGGGGGGCTCAAGAGACCCAGTACTTC
TRBJ2-1 | TRBV20-1 | TRBD2 | many | CSVAGGPDEQFF | TGCAGTGTAGCGGGAGGGCCCGATGAGCAGTTCTTC
TRBJ1-5 | TRBV6-1 | NA | few | CASRTDLYSNQPQHF | TGTGCCAGCAGGACAGATCTTTATAGCAATCAGCCCCAGCATTTT
TRBJ2-7 | TRBV12-3/TRBV12-4 | TRBD2 | many | CASSTGTSGYYEQYF | TGTGCCAGCAGTACCGGGACTAGCGGTTACTACGAGCAGTACTTC
TRBJ1-2 | TRBV20-1 | TRBD1 | many | CSDMDRAPRGYTF | TGCAGTGACATGGACAGGGCACCTAGGGGCTACACCTTC
TRBJ2-3 | TRBV12-3/TRBV12-4 | NA | many | CASSLELAGGDTQYF | TGTGCCAGCAGTTTAGAGCTGGCGGGCGGAGATACGCAGTATTTT
TRBJ1-5 | TRBV4-2 | NA | few | CASSQDLSSNQPQHF | TGTGCCAGCAGCCAAGATTTGAGTAGCAATCAGCCCCAGCATTTT
TRBJ1-2 | TRBV5-5 | NA | NA | CASSLVLNYGYTF | TGTGCCAGCAGCTTGGTGTTGAACTATGGCTACACCTTC
TRBJ2-7 | TRBV9 | TRBD1 | many | CASSVGTGINEQYF | TGTGCCAGCAGCGTCGGGACAGGGATCAACGAGCAGTACTTC
TRBJ2-1 | TRBV6-2/TRBV6-3 | NA | many | CATQDSYNEQFF | TGTGCCACCCAGGACAGCTATAATGAGCAGTTCTTC
TRBJ1-2 | TRBV7-9 | NA | NA | CASSLYVEDYGHTF | TGTGCCAGCAGCTTATATGTCGAGGACTATGGCCACACCTTC
TRBJ2-7 | TRBV18 | TRBD2 | many | CASSLGLAGGGEQYF | TGTGCCAGCTCCCTCGGACTAGCGGGAGGAGGGGAGCAGTACTTC
TRBJ1-5 | TRBV28 | NA | many | CASSLGMPPQPQHF | TGTGCCAGCAGTTTAGGCATGCCGCCTCAGCCCCAGCATTTT
TRBJ1-6 | TRBV20-1 | NA | few | CSARPPGNGNSPLHF | TGCAGTGCTAGGCCCCCCGGTAACGGGAATTCACCCCTCCACTTT
TRBJ1-2 | TRBV13 | TRBD1 | NA | CASSLVSGGAYGYTF | TGTGCCAGCAGCTTAGTTTCAGGGGGCGCCTATGGCTACACCTTC
TRBJ2-2 | TRBV20-1 | NA | many | CSAPDNTGELFF | TGCAGTGCTCCCGACAACACCGGGGAGCTGTTTTTT
TRBJ1-5 | TRBV7-2 | NA | NA | CASSPDTRNQPQHF | TGTGCCAGCAGCCCTGACACTCGCAATCAGCCCCAGCATTTT
TRBJ2-3 | TRBV20-1 | TRBD1 | many | CSAFDRGQSTDTQYF | TGCAGTGCTTTTGACAGGGGGCAGAGCACAGATACGCAGTATTTT
TRBJ1-1 | TRBV18 | TRBD1 | many | CASSRDRGGTEAFF | TGTGCCAGCTCAAGGGACAGGGGAGGGACTGAAGCTTTCTTT
TRBJ2-5 | TRBV5-6 | NA | NA | CASSFISSGQETQYF | TGTGCCAGCAGCTTCATCAGTAGCGGCCAAGAGACCCAGTACTTC
TRBJ2-1 | TRBV9 | TRBD1 | NA | CASSAGTGGNEQFF | TGTGCCAGCAGCGCTGGGACAGGGGGCAATGAGCAGTTCTTC